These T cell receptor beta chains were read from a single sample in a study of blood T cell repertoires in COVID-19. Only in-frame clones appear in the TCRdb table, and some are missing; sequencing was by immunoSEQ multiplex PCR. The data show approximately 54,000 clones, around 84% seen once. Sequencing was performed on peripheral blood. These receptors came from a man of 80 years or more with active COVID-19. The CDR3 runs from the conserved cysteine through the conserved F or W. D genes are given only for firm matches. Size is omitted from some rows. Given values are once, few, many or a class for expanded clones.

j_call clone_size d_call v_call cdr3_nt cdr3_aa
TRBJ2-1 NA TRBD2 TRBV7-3 TGTGCCAGCAGCCCGCGGGGGGGACTAGCGGGAGTTGATCGGCCCAATGAGCAGTTCTTC CASSPRGGLAGVDRPNEQFF
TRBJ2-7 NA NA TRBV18 TGTGCCAGCTCACCACGACTAGACGGATGGCAGTACTTC CASSPRLDGWQYF
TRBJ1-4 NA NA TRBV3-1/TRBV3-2 TGTGCCAGCAGCCAAGCTCAGCGGATAACTAATGAAAAACTGTTTTTT CASSQAQRITNEKLFF
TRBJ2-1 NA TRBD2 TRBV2 TGTGCCAGCAGCGAAGACGGGGGGAATTACAATGAGCAGTTCTTC CASSEDGGNYNEQFF
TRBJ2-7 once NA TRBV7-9 TGTGCCAGCAGCTTTGGACAGGGAGGGCTCGAGCAGTACTTC CASSFGQGGLEQYF
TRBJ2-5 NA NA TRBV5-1 TGCGCCAGCAGCCCCTATGAGGGTCAGCAAGAGACCCAGTACTTC CASSPYEGQQETQYF
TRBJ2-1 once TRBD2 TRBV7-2 TGTGCCAGCTACGGGACTAGCAGGTACAATGAGCAGTTCTTC CASYGTSRYNEQFF
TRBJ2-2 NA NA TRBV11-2 TGTGCCAGCAGCTTAGTTTTTACTAGCAACACCGGGGAGCTGTTTTTT CASSLVFTSNTGELFF
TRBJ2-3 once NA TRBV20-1 TGCAGTGCTAGTAGCTCTCCCGGGACTCTAGATACGCAGTATTTT CSASSSPGTLDTQYF
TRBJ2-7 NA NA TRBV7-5 TGTGTCAGAAGCTTGGGAAATCAGCGGGAGTCCTCCTACGAGCAGTACTTC CVRSLGNQRESSYEQYF
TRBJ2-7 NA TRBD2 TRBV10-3 TGTGCCATCAGGAGATCTACTAGCGGGGAATCCTACGAGCAGTACTTC CAIRRSTSGESYEQYF
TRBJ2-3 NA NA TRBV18 TGTGCCAGCTCACCACCAACAGCCACAGATACGCAGTATTTT CASSPPTATDTQYF
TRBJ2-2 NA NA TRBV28 TGTGCCAGCAGCCCGGTGGTAGGGGACACCGGGGAGCTGTTTTTT CASSPVVGDTGELFF
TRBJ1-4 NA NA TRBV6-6 TGTGCCAGCAGTTCGCGGGAAAAACTGTTTTTT CASSSREKLFF
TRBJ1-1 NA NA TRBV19 TGTGCCAGTAGTTCCCAAGCCGGGGGTAGGCGCTCAGCTTTCTTT CASSSQAGGRRSAFF
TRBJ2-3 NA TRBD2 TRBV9 TGTGCCAGCAGCGAGAAGCTAGCGGGAGTCACAGATACGCAGTATTTT CASSEKLAGVTDTQYF
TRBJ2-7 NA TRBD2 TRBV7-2 TGTGCCAGCAGCGACCGACTAGCGGGAGACCCCTACGAGCAGTACTTC CASSDRLAGDPYEQYF
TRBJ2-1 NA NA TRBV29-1 TGCAGCGTGCGGGACTCCAAGTACAATGAGCAGTTCTTC CSVRDSKYNEQFF
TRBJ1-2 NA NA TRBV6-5 TGTGCCAGCAGAAACCCAGGCACGAGCTATGGCTACACCTTC CASRNPGTSYGYTF
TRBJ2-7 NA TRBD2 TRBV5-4 TGTGCCAGCAGCTTGCGCAGTAGCGGGTCCTACGAGCAGTACTTC CASSLRSSGSYEQYF
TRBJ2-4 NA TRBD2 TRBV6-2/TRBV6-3 TGTGCCAGCAGCCTAGTGGGGGGGAACATCTTGGGCATTCAGTACTTC CASSLVGGNILGIQYF
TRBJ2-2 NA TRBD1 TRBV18 TGTGCCAGCTCACCCTGGACAGGAGGATCCGGGGAGCTGTTTTTT CASSPWTGGSGELFF
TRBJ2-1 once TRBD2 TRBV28 TGTGCCAGCAGTTTAGGACTAGCGGGGTCCTACAATGAGCAGTTCTTC CASSLGLAGSYNEQFF
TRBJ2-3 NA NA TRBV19 TGTGCCAGTAGTGGAGGGAGAAGGTGGGAAGGCACAGATACGCAGTATTTT CASSGGRRWEGTDTQYF
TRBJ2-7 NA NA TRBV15 TGTGCCACCAGCAGCCGGGACAAAAGAACCTACGAGCAGTACTTC CATSSRDKRTYEQYF
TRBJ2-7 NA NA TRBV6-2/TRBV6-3 TGTGCCAGCAGTAACCAGGGCGATTACGAGCAGTACTTC CASSNQGDYEQYF
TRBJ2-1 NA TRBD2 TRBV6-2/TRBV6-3 TGTGCCAGCAGCAATGACAGGGCCGTGCTCGGGACTAGCGGGAGGGCCTCCGAGCAGTTCTTC CASSNDRAVLGTSGRASEQFF
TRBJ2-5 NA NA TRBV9 TGTGCCAGCAGCGCGGCTAGCTCGCTCAGCACGGAGACCCAGTACTTC CASSAASSLSTETQYF
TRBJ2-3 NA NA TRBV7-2 TGTGCCAGCAGCCGGGACTGGAACACAGATACGCAGTATTTT CASSRDWNTDTQYF
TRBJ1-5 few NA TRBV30 TGTGCCTGGAGTGTCTCGCGGAATCAGCCCCAGCATTTT CAWSVSRNQPQHF
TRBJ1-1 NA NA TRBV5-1 TGCGCCAGCAGTCTGGGCGCGGGTCCTGAAGCTTTCTTT CASSLGAGPEAFF
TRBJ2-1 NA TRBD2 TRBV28 TGTGCCAGCAGTATAGCGGGAGGGAGGGCCTACAATGAGCAGTTCTTC CASSIAGGRAYNEQFF
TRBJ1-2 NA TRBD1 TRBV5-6 TGTGCCAGCACCAGGGACAGAGGAGCTAACTATGGCTACACCTTC CASTRDRGANYGYTF
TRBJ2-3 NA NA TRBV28 TGTGCCAGCAGTTTAGGGCTTCTTATACCAGATACGCAGTATTTT CASSLGLLIPDTQYF
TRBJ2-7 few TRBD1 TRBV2 TGTGCCAGCCAAAGGACAGGGGAGGTCCACGAGCAGTACTTC CASQRTGEVHEQYF
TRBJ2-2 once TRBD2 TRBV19 TGTGCCAGTAGTAAAATCGGGAGGTCCGGGGAGCTGTTTTTT CASSKIGRSGELFF
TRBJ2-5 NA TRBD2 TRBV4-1 TGCGCCAGCAGCCTAGGACTAGCGGGAGGGGAGACCCAGTACTTC CASSLGLAGGETQYF
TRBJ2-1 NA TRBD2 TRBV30 TGTGCCTGGGGGAGCGGGAGGAGGTATGAGCAGTTCTTC CAWGSGRRYEQFF
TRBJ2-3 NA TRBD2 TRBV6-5 TGTGCCAGCAGTCTCGGGGGGGGCACAGATACGCAGTATTTT CASSLGGGTDTQYF
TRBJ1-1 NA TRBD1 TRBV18 TGTGCCAGCTCACCAATGACAGGGTTGATGATGAACACTGAAGCTTTCTTT CASSPMTGLMMNTEAFF
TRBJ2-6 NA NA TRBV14 TGTGCCAGCAGCCAGCTACCGAGGGCTGGGGCCAACGTCCTGACTTTC CASSQLPRAGANVLTF
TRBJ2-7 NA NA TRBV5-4 TGTGCCAGCAGCTTGGCGAAACAGGGCAGTGGGTTAGGGCAGTACTTC CASSLAKQGSGLGQYF
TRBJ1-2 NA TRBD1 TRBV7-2 TGTGCCAGCAGCACAACCGCAGGGGGTGCGGGCTACACCTTC CASSTTAGGAGYTF
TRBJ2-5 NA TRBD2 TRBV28 TGTGCCAGCAGTCTTCGGACTAGCGGGAGTTTTAAAGAGACCCAGTACTTC CASSLRTSGSFKETQYF
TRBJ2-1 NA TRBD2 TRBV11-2 TGTGCCAGCAGGGGTAGCGGGAGTCGTAATGAGCAGTTCTTC CASRGSGSRNEQFF
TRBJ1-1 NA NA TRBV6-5 TGTGCCAGCAGCCGCCGGGACATCGCTTCTGAAGCTTTCTTT CASSRRDIASEAFF
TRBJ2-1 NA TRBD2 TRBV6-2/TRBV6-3 TGTGCCAGCAGTTACCCCCCCCCGGGACTAGCGGGACTGCAGTTCTTC CASSYPPPGLAGLQFF
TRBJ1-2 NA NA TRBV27 TGTGCCAGCAGTCCAGGGGCCTCTAACTATGGCTACACCTTC CASSPGASNYGYTF
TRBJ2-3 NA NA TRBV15 TGTGCCACCAGCAGAGGGACTCAGCGAACTAGCACAGATACGCAGTATTTT CATSRGTQRTSTDTQYF
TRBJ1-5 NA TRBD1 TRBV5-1 TGCGCCAGCAGCACGACAGGGAATCAGCCCCAGCATTTT CASSTTGNQPQHF
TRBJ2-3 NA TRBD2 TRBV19 TGTGCCAGTGATAGCGGGCCCACAGATACGCAGTATTTT CASDSGPTDTQYF
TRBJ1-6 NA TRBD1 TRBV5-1 TGCGCCAGCAGCACTGGACAGGGGGCCGACTCCGAGTTCTCCTATAATTCACCCCTCCACTTT CASSTGQGADSEFSYNSPLHF